Reported below is one T cell receptor beta chain. Trimming removed 5 bases from V and 8 bases from J, with 15 bases in between. CDR1 and CDR2 (germline): SQVTM, ANQGSEA. The CDR3 runs 12 residues. This sample stems from a study of cytomegalovirus exposure and HLA in healthy donors. For the study at large: Out of 398 genotyped donors, approximately 84% belonged to the Caucasian-associated ancestry cluster.

This PCR relied on a set of 60 Vbeta primers and 13 Jbeta primers. The table came from immunoSEQ multiplex PCR; TCRdb's copy has only in-frame clones and leaves some out. This table has under 200,000 clones, roughly four fifths appearing once. The sequence was obtained from a woman in her twenties or thirties in good health and CMV-seropositive. The rearrangement links TRBV29-1 to TRBJ1-1; D is possibly TRBD1 (6 bases). Sequencing was performed on PBMCs. Written as DNA, the CDR3 is TGCAGCGTTCCCCCCTTCGGGACAGAAGCTTTCTTT. This translates into CSVPPFGTEAFF. The variable domain in full, with the rest retrieved from reference TRBV29-1 and TRBJ1-1, is SAVISQKPSRDICQRGTSLTIQCQVDSQVTMMFWYRQQPGQSLTLIATANQGSEATYESGFVIDKFPISRPNLTFSTLTVSNMSPEDSSIYLCSVPPFGTEAFFGQGTRLTVV.